This TCR beta chain was captured by sequencing in a study of blood T cells in healthy people across ages (dated by TCRdb to between 2014 and 2016). A note on the overall study: In model experiments, template switching captured about one uniquely barcoded TCR beta cDNA molecule for every two T cells. Four age groups were formed from the donors: young (average roughly 15 years), middle-aged (approximately 39), aged (roughly 59) and long-lived (approximately 80). Using the same blood draw, the study looked at two additional independent replicas of 1 million unique cDNA reads for two donors, one aged 18 to 30 and the other aged 80 or older. Using deep sequencing normalized with unique cDNA molecular identifiers, the study measured how TCR beta repertoire diversity changes with age.

Receptor amplification or capture employed 5' RACE. TCRdb names Illumina HiSeq 2500 as the instrument used. A second PCR of roughly 7 to 12 cycles was performed with a sample-barcoded 5' primer and a J-beta primer mix. Each TCR beta cDNA molecule received a unique molecular identifier from a template-switch 5' adaptor carrying 12 random nucleotides. Each sample yielded at least 3 million CDR3-containing paired-end reads. First-strand cDNA synthesis was performed from all RNA using the Mint cDNA synthesis kit, with priming by a TRBC-specific oligonucleotide. All cDNA was treated with uracil-DNA glycosylase and then went through a first 18-cycle PCR with the universal primers M1SS and BC2_uni_R. In the paper's pipeline: Each sample was normalized by randomly selecting 1 million high-quality reads, each carrying a distinct molecular identifier. Reads sharing molecular identifiers were discarded rather than binned into consensus sequences. MiTCR, run with a Q25 quality threshold and the strictest error-elimination algorithm, handled CDR3 identification, clonotype clustering and error correction. A nonparametric unseen species model with Euler transformation was used to estimate a lower bound on total TCR beta diversity. TCRdb itself trimmed the public reads at Q25 with fastp, ran MiXCR and retained productive beta chains. CDR3 protein duplicates are merged, each entry listing the most common genes and DNA. The V and J calls were determined by TCRdb, not by the authors. The sample data list fewer than 800,000 distinct CDR3 sequences, and about 25% of these were observed just once. The ten largest clones add up to 8% to 10% of the sample.

This clonotype was found a few times. It lacks a known antigen. No base qualities exist here, and no much larger clone lies one base off it. From its cysteine to its phenylalanine, the CDR3 spans 15 amino acids. The only DNA kept is the CDR3, 45 bases in frame from the first base. CDR1 MNHEY and CDR2 SMNVEV were looked up in the germline V gene (reference sequence). Donors were a few dozen systemically healthy Caucasian individuals from Russia aged 6 to 90 years. Around 10 milliliters of peripheral blood were drawn from each donor into EDTA-treated Vacutainer tubes. Ficoll-Paque density-gradient centrifugation was used to isolate PBMCs, with at least 6 million per sample. Trizol reagent was used to extract total RNA from PBMCs, with at least 5.5 micrograms per sample. For every donor, flow cytometry on a PBMC aliquot measured the percentage of naive CD45RAhigh/CD27high T cells. The investigation overall reported the following: Compared with the aged group, the long-lived group had more naive CD4+ T cells, fewer expanded clones and increased TCR diversity, a pattern suggesting age selection. Donor CMV infection status was unknown, potentially confounding age-related changes in expanded clonotypes. Estimates of total diversity based on one million sequenced T cells were regarded as lower bounds and as underestimates. Conclusive comparison of naive and antigen-experienced compartments was prevented by the profiling of bulk unsorted PBMCs. There was a strong correlation between observed TCR beta diversity and the percentage of naive T cells measured by flow cytometry. As age increased, observed TCR beta diversity per million T cells dropped in a roughly linear way, and a significant reduction was already evident by age roughly 40.

This sample also belongs to another study, concerning T cells of mothers and their children. As the second publication notes: Nine systemically healthy Caucasian individuals, comprising three mothers and their six children, were included as donors. cDNA synthesis consumed the entire amount of extracted RNA, loaded at 1.5 ug RNA in each 15 ul reaction. In the second PCR, sample barcodes and 2-4 random nucleotides were introduced via the M1S primer. More than 9 million TCR beta CDR3 reads were obtained from each mother, and 2.5 million to 3.5 million reads were obtained from each child. TCR recombination output is similarly shaped by thymic selection in related and unrelated pairs, with a minor effect exerted by inherited differences. Normalized repertoire overlap in related mother-child pairs was always slightly higher than in unrelated mother-child pairs, but the difference was never significant. No persistent microchimeric T cell clones were detected, at a sensitivity of 90 to 100 clones per million clonotypes. To look for features that set related mother-child pairs apart from unrelated individuals, the researchers ran deep NGS to compare the TCR beta repertoires of mothers and children. On average, the children were about 12 +/- 4 years old, while the mothers were approximately 40 +/- 4 years old. After adapter ligation was performed with NEBNext reagents, the libraries were sequenced on an Illumina HiSeq 2000 with 100+100 nt paired-end reads. To prevent cross-contamination, the mother and child libraries were prepared a month apart and were sequenced in separate runs. Each donor had between about 450,000 and 2,200,000 distinct TCR beta clonotypes identified. Naive TCR beta clonotypes were estimated from low-frequency clonotypes matched to each donor's FACS-determined naive share, without sorting.

The sequencing sample was made of blood. The rearrangement combines TRBV27 with TRBJ2-5; a tentative D call is TRBD2 (7 bases match). The J call is uncertain, as TRBJ2-7 better fits the DNA end. This TCR was recovered from a boy under 18 in good health. The DNA is TGTGCCAGCAGTTCCCGAGGGGGGGCCCTCTACGAGCAGTACTTC. Protein translation: CASSSRGGALYEQYF.